Below are 3 T cell receptor beta chains sequenced from a single sample in a study of beta chain features in type 1 diabetes. Expressed TCRB transcripts were sequenced after all isolated RNA was converted to cDNA. Method: immunoSEQ multiplex PCR; TCRdb's copy keeps in-frame clones and lacks some. The sample carries nearly 700,000 clones, roughly an eighth recorded once. Their recognized antigens are unknown. Points from the study as a whole: Among all four CD4+ subsets, Type 1 diabetes patients had TCRB CDR3s that were moderately but significantly shorter.

Sequences were obtained from naive CD4+ T cells from blood. Receptor source: a man aged 18 to 29 with type 1 diabetes.

The chain employs TRBV7-2 and TRBJ1-2, with D perhaps TRBD1 (5 bases). The CDR3 sequence is 13 residues long. V was clipped by 1 base and J by 6 bases, with 9 bases between them. Germline assignment: CDR1 SGHTA and CDR2 FQGNSA. The CDR3 reads CASSLVRGDGYTF. The CDR3 DNA reads TGTGCCAGCAGCTTAGTCCGGGGGGATGGCTACACCTTC.

This clone has just a few counts. This chain uses TRBV4-2 with TRBJ1-1; the D is unclear. The germline V gene has CDR1 LGHNA and CDR2 YNFKEQ. This CDR3 is 15 amino acids long. V dropped 0 bases and J dropped 1 base, with 9 bases sitting between them. The CDR3 coding sequence is TGTGCCAGCAGCCAAGATTTATCTTCGAACACTGAAGCTTTCTTT. Its translation is CASSQDLSSNTEAFF.

This clone was seen only a few times. The rearrangement joins TRBV6-1 to TRBJ1-6; weak D call: TRBD1 (6 bases). The CDR3 loop spans 13 amino acids. Per germline, CDR1 MNHNS and CDR2 SASEGT. Deletions cut 7 bases from V and 15 bases from J, with 19 bases between. CDR3 sequence (DNA): TGTGCCAGCACCAGCGGGTCAGGGGAACACCTCCACTTT. As protein: CASTSGSGEHLHF.